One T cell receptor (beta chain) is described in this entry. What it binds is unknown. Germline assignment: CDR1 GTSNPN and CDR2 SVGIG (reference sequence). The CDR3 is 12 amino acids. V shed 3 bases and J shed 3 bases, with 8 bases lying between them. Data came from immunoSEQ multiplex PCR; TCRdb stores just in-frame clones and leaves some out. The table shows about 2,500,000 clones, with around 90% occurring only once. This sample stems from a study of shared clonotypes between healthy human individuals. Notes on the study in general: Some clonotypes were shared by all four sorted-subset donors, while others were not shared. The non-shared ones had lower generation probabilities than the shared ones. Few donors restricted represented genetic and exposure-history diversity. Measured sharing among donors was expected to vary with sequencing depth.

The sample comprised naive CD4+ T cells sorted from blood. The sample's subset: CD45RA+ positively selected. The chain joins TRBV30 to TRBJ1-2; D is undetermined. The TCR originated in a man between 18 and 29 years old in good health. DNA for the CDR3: TGTGCCTGGAGACCCGAGTACTATGGCTACACCTTC. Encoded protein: CAWRPEYYGYTF.